Only a few counts were recorded for the clone carrying this T cell receptor (beta chain). The antigen is undetermined. The sample comes from a study of shared clonotypes between healthy human individuals. The study, taken as a whole, reports: Among the subsets, naive ones generally showed larger estimated richness than memory ones.

Trimming took off 6 bases at V and 5 bases at J, with 14 bases between the two ends. Germline-derived CDR1 and CDR2 are SGHTA and FQGNSA. CDR3 length equals 14 residues. Data came from immunoSEQ multiplex PCR; TCRdb stores just in-frame clones and leaves some out. In the table there are a few hundred thousand clones, approximately 79% of which are singletons. Sequenced input: memory CD4+ T cells sorted from blood. Subset in this sample: CD45RA-negative fraction. The clonotype originates from a man aged 30 to 45 in good health. The chain joins TRBV7-2 to TRBJ2-1; D could derive from TRBD1 or TRBD2 (5 bases each). The CDR3 spells CASSSRERHNEQFF. Written as DNA, the CDR3 is TGTGCCAGCAGTTCCAGGGAGAGGCACAATGAGCAGTTCTTC.